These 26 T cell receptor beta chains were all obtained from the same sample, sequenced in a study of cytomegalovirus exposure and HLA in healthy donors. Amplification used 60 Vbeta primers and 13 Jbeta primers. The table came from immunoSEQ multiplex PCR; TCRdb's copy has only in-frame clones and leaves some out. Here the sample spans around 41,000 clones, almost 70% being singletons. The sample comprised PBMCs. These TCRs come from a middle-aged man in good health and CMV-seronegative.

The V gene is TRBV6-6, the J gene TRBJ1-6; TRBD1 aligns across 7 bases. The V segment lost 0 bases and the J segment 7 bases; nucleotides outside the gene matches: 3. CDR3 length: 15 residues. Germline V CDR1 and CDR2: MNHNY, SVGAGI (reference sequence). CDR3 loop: CASSYSGQQNSPLHF. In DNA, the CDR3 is TGTGCCAGCAGTTACTCGGGACAGCAAAATTCACCCCTCCACTTT.

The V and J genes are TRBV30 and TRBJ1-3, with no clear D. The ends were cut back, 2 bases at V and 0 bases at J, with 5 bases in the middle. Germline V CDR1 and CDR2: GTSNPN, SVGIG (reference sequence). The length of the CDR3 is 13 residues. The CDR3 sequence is CAWSQISGNTIYF. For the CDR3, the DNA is TGTGCCTGGAGTCAGATCTCTGGAAACACCATATATTTT.

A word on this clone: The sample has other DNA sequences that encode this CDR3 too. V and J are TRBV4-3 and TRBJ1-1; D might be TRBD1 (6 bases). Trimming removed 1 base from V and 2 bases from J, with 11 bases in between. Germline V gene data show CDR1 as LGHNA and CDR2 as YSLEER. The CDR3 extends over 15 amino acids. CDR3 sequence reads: CASSQGQGTNTEAFF. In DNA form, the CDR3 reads TGCGCCAGCAGCCAAGGGCAGGGGACCAACACTGAAGCTTTCTTT.

As DNA, the CDR3 is TGTGCCAGCAGCTTGGTGGGTAGGGGTCGCAATGACGAGCAGTACTTC. Its protein product is CASSLVGRGRNDEQYF. The chain employs TRBV5-4 and TRBJ2-7, with D possibly matching TRBD1 (5 bases). Trimming cost V 0 bases and J 5 bases, with 18 bases left between them. In germline, CDR1 is SGHNT, CDR2 YYREEE (reference sequence). The CDR3 extends over 16 amino acids.

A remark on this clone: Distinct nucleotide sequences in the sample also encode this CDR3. The CDR3 reads CASSDRNTGELFF. The CDR3 nucleotides read TGTGCCAGCAGCGATCGGAACACCGGGGAGCTGTTTTTT. The chain uses TRBV9 and TRBJ2-2; D gene uncertain. Trimming left V 3 bases short and J 1 base short, with 4 bases between. CDR1 SGDLS and CDR2 YYNGEE come from the germline V gene. The CDR3 sequence is 13 residues long.

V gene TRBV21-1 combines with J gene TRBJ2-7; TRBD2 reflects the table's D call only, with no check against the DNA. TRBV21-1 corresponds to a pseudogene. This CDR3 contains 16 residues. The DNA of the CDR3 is TGTGCCAGCAGCAAAGGCCGGGGTTCTAAGTCCTACGAGCAGTACTTC. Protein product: CASSKGRGSKSYEQYF.

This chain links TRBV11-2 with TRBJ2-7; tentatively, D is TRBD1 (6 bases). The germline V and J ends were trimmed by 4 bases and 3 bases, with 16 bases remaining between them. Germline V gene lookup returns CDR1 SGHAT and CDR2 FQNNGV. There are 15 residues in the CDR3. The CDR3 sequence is CASSSLQGRGYEQYF. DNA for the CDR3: TGTGCCAGCAGCTCCCTACAGGGAAGGGGCTACGAGCAGTACTTC. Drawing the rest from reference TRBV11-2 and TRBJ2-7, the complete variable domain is EAGVAQSPRYKIIEKRQSVAFWCNPISGHATLYWYQQILGQGPKLLIQFQNNGVVDDSQLPKDRFSAERLKGVDSTLKIQPAKLEDSAVYLCASSSLQGRGYEQYFGPGTRLTVT.

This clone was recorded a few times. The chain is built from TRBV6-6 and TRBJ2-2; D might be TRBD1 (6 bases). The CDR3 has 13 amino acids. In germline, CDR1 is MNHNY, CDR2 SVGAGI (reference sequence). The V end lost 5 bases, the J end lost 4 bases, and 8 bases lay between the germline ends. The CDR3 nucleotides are TGTGCCAGCAGTACAGGGAGCACCGGGGAGCTGTTTTTT. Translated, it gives CASSTGSTGELFF.

The CDR3 is CASRRQGADYGYTF. CDR3 sequence (DNA): TGTGCCAGCAGACGACAGGGGGCTGACTATGGCTACACCTTC. The chain links TRBV7-9 to TRBJ1-2; TRBD1 matches 10 bases. The V segment lost 6 bases and the J segment 3 bases; nucleotides outside the gene matches: 4. CDR3 length: 14 amino acids. Germline V gives CDR1 SEHNR, CDR2 FQNEAQ (reference sequence).

The CDR3 DNA sequence: TGTGCCAGCAGTTTGGACAGGGACTACGGCTATGGCTACACCTTC. Amino acids: CASSLDRDYGYGYTF. This chain links TRBV28 with TRBJ1-2; TRBD1 agrees at 8 bases. V lost 3 bases, J lost 4 bases, and 7 bases stayed unmatched. The CDR3 runs to 15 residues. Germline values: CDR1 MDHEN, CDR2 SYDVKM.

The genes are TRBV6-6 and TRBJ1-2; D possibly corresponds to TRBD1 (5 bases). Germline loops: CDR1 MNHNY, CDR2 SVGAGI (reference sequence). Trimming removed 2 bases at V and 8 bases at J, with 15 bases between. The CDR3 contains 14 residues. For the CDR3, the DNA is TGTGCCAGCAGTTACGGATATGGACAAAACGGCTACACCTTC. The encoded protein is CASSYGYGQNGYTF.

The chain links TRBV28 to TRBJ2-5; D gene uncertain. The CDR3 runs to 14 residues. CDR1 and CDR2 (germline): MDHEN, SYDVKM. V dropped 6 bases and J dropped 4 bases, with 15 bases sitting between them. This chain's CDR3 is CASRDPAPRETQYF. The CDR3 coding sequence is TGTGCCAGCAGAGACCCCGCTCCTAGAGAGACCCAGTACTTC. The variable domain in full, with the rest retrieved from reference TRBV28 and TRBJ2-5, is DVKVTQSSRYLVKRTGEKVFLECVQDMDHENMFWYRQDPGLGLRLIYFSYDVKMKEKGDIPEGYSVSREKKERFSLILESASTNQTSMYLCASRDPAPRETQYFGPGTRLLVL.

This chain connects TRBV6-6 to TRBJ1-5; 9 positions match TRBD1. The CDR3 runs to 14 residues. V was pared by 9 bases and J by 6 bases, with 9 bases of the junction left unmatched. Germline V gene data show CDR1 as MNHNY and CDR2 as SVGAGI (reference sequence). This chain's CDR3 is CASSPDRGGQPQHF. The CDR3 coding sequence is TGTGCCAGTTCTCCGGACAGGGGAGGTCAGCCCCAGCATTTT.

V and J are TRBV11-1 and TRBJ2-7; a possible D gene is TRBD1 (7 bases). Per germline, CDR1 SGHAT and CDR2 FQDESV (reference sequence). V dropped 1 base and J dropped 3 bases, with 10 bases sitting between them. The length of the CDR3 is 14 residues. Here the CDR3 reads CASSLDRGLYEQYF. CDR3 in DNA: TGTGCCAGCAGCTTAGACAGGGGACTCTACGAGCAGTACTTC.

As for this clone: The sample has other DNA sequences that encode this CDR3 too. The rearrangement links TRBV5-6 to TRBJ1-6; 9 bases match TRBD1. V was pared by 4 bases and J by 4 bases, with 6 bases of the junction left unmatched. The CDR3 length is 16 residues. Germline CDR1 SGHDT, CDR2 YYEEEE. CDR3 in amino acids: CASSPGTGSYNSPLHF. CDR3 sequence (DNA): TGTGCCAGCAGCCCCGGGACAGGGTCGTATAATTCACCCCTCCACTTT.

The CDR3 reads CAWSSQGYDEQYF. In DNA form, the CDR3 reads TGTGCCTGGAGTTCACAGGGGTACGACGAGCAGTACTTC. The rearrangement links TRBV30 to TRBJ2-7; TRBD1 matches at 7 bases. Germline CDR1 reads GTSNPN; CDR2 reads SVGIG (reference sequence). The V and J ends lost 2 bases and 5 bases, in that order; junction bases with no gene match: 6. The CDR3 extends over 13 amino acids.

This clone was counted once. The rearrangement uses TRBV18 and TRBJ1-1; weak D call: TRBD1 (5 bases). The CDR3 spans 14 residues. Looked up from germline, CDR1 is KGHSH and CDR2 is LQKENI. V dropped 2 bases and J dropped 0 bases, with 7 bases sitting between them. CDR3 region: CASSPRQLNTEAFF. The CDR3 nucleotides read TGTGCCAGCTCACCAAGACAGTTGAACACTGAAGCTTTCTTT. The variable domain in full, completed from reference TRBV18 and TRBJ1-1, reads NAGVMQNPRHLVRRRGQEARLRCSPMKGHSHVYWYRQLPEEGLKFMVYLQKENIIDESGMPKERFSAEFPKEGPSILRIQQVVRGDSAAYFCASSPRQLNTEAFFGQGTRLTVV.

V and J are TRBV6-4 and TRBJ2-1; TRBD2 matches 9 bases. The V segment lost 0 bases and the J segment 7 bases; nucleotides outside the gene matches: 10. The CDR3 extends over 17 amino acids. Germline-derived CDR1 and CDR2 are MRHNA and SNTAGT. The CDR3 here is CASSDSRRGGRMNEQFF. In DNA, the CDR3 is TGTGCCAGCAGTGACTCAAGGCGGGGGGGCCGTATGAATGAGCAGTTCTTC.

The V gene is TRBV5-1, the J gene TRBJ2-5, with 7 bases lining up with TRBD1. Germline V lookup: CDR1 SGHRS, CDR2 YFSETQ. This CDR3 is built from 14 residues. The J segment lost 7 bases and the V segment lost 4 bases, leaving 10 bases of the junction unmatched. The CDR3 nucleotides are TGCGCCAGCAGCGAAAGGACAGGTTACGGGACCCAGTACTTC. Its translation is CASSERTGYGTQYF.

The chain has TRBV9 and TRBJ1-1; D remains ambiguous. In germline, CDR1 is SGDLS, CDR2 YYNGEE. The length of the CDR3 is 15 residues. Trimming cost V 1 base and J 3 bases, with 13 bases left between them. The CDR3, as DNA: TGTGCCAGCAGCGTACTCCCTGACGGAGACACTGAAGCTTTCTTT. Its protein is CASSVLPDGDTEAFF.

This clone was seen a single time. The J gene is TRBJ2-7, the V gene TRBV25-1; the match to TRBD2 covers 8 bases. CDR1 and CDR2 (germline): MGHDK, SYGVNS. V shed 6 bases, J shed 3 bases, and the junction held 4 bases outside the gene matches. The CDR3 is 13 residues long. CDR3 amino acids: CASSPRGGYEQYF. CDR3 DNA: TGTGCCAGCAGCCCCCGGGGGGGCTACGAGCAGTACTTC.

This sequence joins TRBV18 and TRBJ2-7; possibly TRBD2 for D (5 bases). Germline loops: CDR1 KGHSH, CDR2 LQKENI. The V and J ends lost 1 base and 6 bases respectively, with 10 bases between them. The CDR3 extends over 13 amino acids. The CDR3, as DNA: TGTGCCAGCTCACCACTTCTTGAGGGCGAGCAGTACTTC. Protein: CASSPLLEGEQYF.

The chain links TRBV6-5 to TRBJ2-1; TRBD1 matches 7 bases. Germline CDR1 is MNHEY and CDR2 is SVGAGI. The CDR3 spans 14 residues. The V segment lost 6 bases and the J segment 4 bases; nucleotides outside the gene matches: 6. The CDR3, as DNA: TGTGCCAGCAGAAGACAGGGTGGATACAATGAGCAGTTCTTC. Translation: CASRRQGGYNEQFF.

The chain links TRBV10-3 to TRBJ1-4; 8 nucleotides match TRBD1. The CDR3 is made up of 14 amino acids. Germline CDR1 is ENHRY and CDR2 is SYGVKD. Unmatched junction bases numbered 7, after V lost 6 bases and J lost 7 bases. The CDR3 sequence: CAISPGGQIEKLFF. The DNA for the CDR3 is TGTGCCATCAGCCCAGGGGGCCAGATTGAAAAACTGTTTTTT.

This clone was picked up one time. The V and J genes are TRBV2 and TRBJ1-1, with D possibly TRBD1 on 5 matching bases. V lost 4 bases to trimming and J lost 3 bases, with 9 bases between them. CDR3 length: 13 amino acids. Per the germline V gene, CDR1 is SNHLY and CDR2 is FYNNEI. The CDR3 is CASSVAGYTEAFF. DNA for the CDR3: TGTGCCAGCAGTGTCGCAGGGTACACTGAAGCTTTCTTT.

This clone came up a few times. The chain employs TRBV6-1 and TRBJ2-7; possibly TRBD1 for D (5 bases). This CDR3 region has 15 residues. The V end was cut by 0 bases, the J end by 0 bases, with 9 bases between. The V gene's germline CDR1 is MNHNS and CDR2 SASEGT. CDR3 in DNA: TGTGCCAGCAGTGAAGCTGCAGGGTCCTCCTACGAGCAGTACTTC. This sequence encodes CASSEAAGSSYEQYF.